Sequencing of this T cell receptor (beta chain) was carried out in a study of blood T cell repertoires in COVID-19. On the study more broadly: The United States, Italy and Spain were the sources of the acute and convalescent COVID-19 samples.

In the authors' workflow: Amplified reference gene primers provided the basis for estimating nucleated cell counts. Assay: immunoSEQ multiplex PCR; the TCRdb copy retains only in-frame clones and omits some. V, J and clone size were drawn from that table, and D and trimming were deduced from the DNA. The sample includes fewer than 350,000 clones, approximately 85% of them seen just once. Recruitment covered about 25 US areas and drew participants whose ages spanned roughly 18 to 95 years. Cohort 3 donors counted as recovered after two negative PCRs, clearance, or resolved symptoms. This CDR3 spans 14 amino acids. Germline V lookup: CDR1 MNHEY, CDR2 SVGAGI. Between the trimmed V and J ends, which lost 8 bases and 2 bases, there was a span of 15 bases.

The chain joins TRBV6-5 to TRBJ1-2; TRBD1 is a possible D gene (5 bases). The sequencing sample was made of PBMCs or T cells enriched from blood (not recorded which). The clonotype originates from a man aged 30-40 years who had recovered from COVID-19. CDR3 loop: CASGGRGKNYGYTF. The CDR3 nucleotides are TGTGCCAGCGGAGGGAGGGGAAAAAACTATGGCTACACCTTC.